A selection of T cell receptor beta chains follows, all from one sample in a study of OX40 agonist ivuxolimab in advanced cancers. TCRdb's copy holds only in-frame clones and misses some; the assay was immunoSEQ multiplex PCR. The table includes about 70,000 clones, around 80% detected once. Material: CD4+ or CD8+ T cells sorted from blood, obtained in a trial of the OX40 agonist ivuxolimab. The receptors stem from an adult with an advanced solid tumor such as melanoma, head and neck, liver or kidney cancer. CDR3s include the opening cysteine and the closing phenylalanine or tryptophan. D genes are given only for firm matches. Clone size appears in some rows only: once, few, many, or a class for an expanded clone.

j_call clone_size d_call v_call cdr3_nt cdr3_aa
TRBJ2-1 - TRBD2 TRBV11-2 TGTGCCAGCAGCTTAGCGGGGGGGCATTACAATGAGCAGTTCTTC CASSLAGGHYNEQFF
TRBJ1-1 - - TRBV19 TGTGCCAGTAGTATACCGCGGGAAACTGAAGCTTTCTTT CASSIPRETEAFF
TRBJ1-2 - - TRBV4-1 TGCGCCAGCAGCCAAGGTTCGGCTCCTAACTATGGCTACACCTTC CASSQGSAPNYGYTF
TRBJ1-3 - TRBD1 TRBV19 TGTGCCAGTAGTATATCGGACAGGGGAGGGGTGGTTTCTGGAAACACCATATATTTT CASSISDRGGVVSGNTIYF
TRBJ1-1 once - TRBV6-5 TGTGCCAGCAACAAACTCGGGTTGAACACTGAAGCTTTCTTT CASNKLGLNTEAFF
TRBJ2-3 - TRBD2 TRBV5-8 TGTGCCAGCTCCCGACTAGCCACAGATACGCAGTATTTT CASSRLATDTQYF
TRBJ1-6 - - TRBV2 TGTGCCAGCAGGGAACTAGATACTTCACCCCTCCACTTT CASRELDTSPLHF
TRBJ2-1 - TRBD2 TRBV28 TGTGCCAGCAGTCAAGGACTAGCGGGAGTTTACAATGAGCAGTTCTTC CASSQGLAGVYNEQFF
TRBJ2-5 - - TRBV18 TGTGCCAGCTCACTAATGACAGGAGCACAAGAGACCCAGTACTTC CASSLMTGAQETQYF
TRBJ2-1 - TRBD1 TRBV19 TGTGCCAGTAGTATAGTACCGGGACAGGGGTACAATGAGCAGTTCTTC CASSIVPGQGYNEQFF
TRBJ2-3 - - TRBV28 TGTGCCAGCAGAGCAGGGGGGTTGGGTACAGATACGCAGTATTTT CASRAGGLGTDTQYF
TRBJ1-6 - - TRBV4-1 TGCGCCAGCAGCCAAGGGGGGAGGCCCGGCGGTAATTCACCCCTCCACTTT CASSQGGRPGGNSPLHF
TRBJ2-1 - - TRBV18 TGTGCCAGCTCACCCTCTTCCAAGAGGGCGAATGAGCAGTTCTTC CASSPSSKRANEQFF
TRBJ2-7 - TRBD1 TRBV7-2 TGTGCCAGCAGCCCTTGGAGGTCCGGGACAGGGAACTCCTACGAGCAGTACTTC CASSPWRSGTGNSYEQYF
TRBJ1-5 - - TRBV5-6 TGTGCCAGCAGCTTGGTTGGAACCCCTCAGCCCCAGCATTTT CASSLVGTPQPQHF
TRBJ2-3 - TRBD2 TRBV7-2 TGTGCCAGCCAACGGGATAGCGGGAGTGTCGCAGATACGCAGTATTTT CASQRDSGSVADTQYF
TRBJ2-2 few - TRBV18 TGTGCCAGCTCACCGATAGAGGGCGGCGGGGAGCTGTTTTTT CASSPIEGGGELFF
TRBJ2-7 once - TRBV29-1 TGCAGCGTTTCGGATTCCTACGAGCAGTACTTC CSVSDSYEQYF
TRBJ2-5 - - TRBV11-2 TGTGCCAGCAGCTCCAGGGTGGGGGGTGAGACCCAGTACTTC CASSSRVGGETQYF
TRBJ1-2 - - TRBV11-2 TGTGCCAGCAGCTTAGTTCCGGTAAACTATGGCTACACCTTC CASSLVPVNYGYTF
TRBJ2-3 - - TRBV18 TGTGCCAGCTCTTCCGACAGAGCCAGCACAGATACGCAGTATTTT CASSSDRASTDTQYF
TRBJ2-6 - - TRBV19 TGTGCCAGTAGTATCAAGATGACAGCCGCAGGGGCCAACGTCCTGACTTTC CASSIKMTAAGANVLTF
TRBJ2-7 - TRBD2 TRBV5-6 TGTGCCAGCAGCCTAAGAGGGAGGGAGGTGTACGAGCAGTACTTC CASSLRGREVYEQYF
TRBJ1-2 few - TRBV6-4 TGTGCCAGCAGAGCAAATGTGGTCTATGGCTACACCTTC CASRANVVYGYTF
TRBJ2-1 - - TRBV6-1 TGTGCCAGCTTTGAGAGATACAATGAGCAGTTCTTC CASFERYNEQFF
TRBJ1-4 - - TRBV19 TGTGCCAGTAGTATCCCCGGGTTTGAAAAACTGTTTTTT CASSIPGFEKLFF
TRBJ1-4 - - TRBV5-4 TGTGCCAGCAGCTTTAAGGGACAAGGCACGGAAAAACTGTTTTTT CASSFKGQGTEKLFF
TRBJ1-1 - TRBD1 TRBV7-9 TGTGCCAGCAGCTTCCGACAGGGGGCGTCAGACACTGAAGCTTTCTTT CASSFRQGASDTEAFF
TRBJ2-3 few - TRBV5-1 TGCGCCAGCAGCTTCAGGGGTACTAGCACAGATACGCAGTATTTT CASSFRGTSTDTQYF